Listed here are 23 T cell receptor beta chains from one sample, sequenced in a study of CD8+ T cells in alopecia areata (dated by TCRdb to 2016 to 2018). Library construction relied on the immunoSEQ multiplex PCR assay. RNA was extracted from all samples and reverse transcribed into cDNA as template for TCR sequencing. As stored in TCRdb, this immuneACCESS dataset retains in-frame rearrangements with V and J assigned. A fraction of the clones does not appear; measured against another copy, unresolved V genes explain less than half of the discrepancy, and the remainder lacks a known reason. This sample lists 45,000 to 60,000 clones; almost 97% were detected once. Roughly 24% of the sample belongs to the ten largest clones. The sample's time point label, decoded: baseline before oral tofacitinib. The sequencing here drew on CD8+ T cells sorted from blood, taken at week 0. These receptors came from a human donor with alopecia areata.

This chain links TRBV7-9 with TRBJ2-2, with D tentatively TRBD1 or TRBD2 (6 bases each). Germline V gives CDR1 SEHNR, CDR2 FQNEAQ (reference sequence). Trimming removed 5 bases at V and 5 bases at J, with 15 bases between. This CDR3 comprises 15 residues. This CDR3 reads CASSPPGGMTGELFF. The DNA of the CDR3 is TGTGCCAGCAGCCCCCCCGGGGGCATGACCGGGGAGCTGTTTTTT.

Turning to this clone: Other DNA variants within this sample encode the same CDR3. This chain uses TRBV6-5 with TRBJ2-2; D gene ambiguous. Germline assignment: CDR1 MNHEY and CDR2 SVGAGI. This CDR3 region has 13 residues. V lost 0 bases to trimming and J lost 5 bases, with 4 bases between them. The CDR3 DNA reads TGTGCCAGCAGTTACTCCGGTACCGGGGAGCTGTTTTTT. This codes for CASSYSGTGELFF.

The V call is TRBV2, the J call TRBJ2-3; weak D call: TRBD2 (6 bases). CDR1 SNHLY and CDR2 FYNNEI come from the germline V gene. The CDR3 is 13 amino acids. The V end lost 7 bases, the J end lost 2 bases, and 10 bases lay between the germline ends. The chain's CDR3 is CASISGLTDTQYF. The CDR3 DNA reads as TGTGCCAGCATTAGCGGCCTCACAGATACGCAGTATTTT.

The J gene is TRBJ1-2, the V gene TRBV29-1, with unresolved D. Germline CDR1 and CDR2: SQVTM and ANQGSEA. With 4 bases removed from V and 5 bases from J, the gap between germline ends came to 20 bases. The CDR3 spans 15 residues. Here the CDR3 reads CSVATTFNVWYGYTF. CDR3 nucleotides: TGCAGCGTTGCTACGACCTTTAACGTTTGGTATGGCTACACCTTC.

J is TRBJ2-7 and V is TRBV19; 8 bases fit TRBD1. The CDR3 spans 11 residues. CDR1 LNHDA and CDR2 SQIVND come from the germline V gene (reference sequence). V lost 7 bases, J lost 6 bases, and 2 bases stayed unmatched. CDR3: CASTRGPEQYF. CDR3 bases: TGTGCCAGTACCAGGGGGCCCGAGCAGTACTTC.

This sequence joins TRBV4-1 and TRBJ1-2, with D tentatively TRBD1 (5 bases). CDR1 is MGHRA and CDR2 is YSYEKL in the germline V gene. The V gene lost 0 bases and the J gene lost 7 bases, with 12 bases spanning the gap. This CDR3 is built from 14 residues. CDR3: CASSQDVQGRGYTF. The CDR3 region has the DNA TGCGCCAGCAGCCAAGATGTCCAGGGTCGTGGCTACACCTTC.

The chain links TRBV19 to TRBJ2-3; TRBD1 agrees at 9 bases. Germline V gene sequence: CDR1 LNHDA, CDR2 SQIVND (reference sequence). CDR3 size: 15 residues. V shed 9 bases and J 4 bases; nucleotides not matched to a gene: 11. The CDR3 DNA sequence: TGTGCCAGCCCCGACCGGGACAGGGCGGCAGATACGCAGTATTTT. Protein sequence: CASPDRDRAADTQYF.

This chain uses TRBV5-1 with TRBJ1-2, with D tentatively TRBD1 (5 bases). The V end was cut by 0 bases, the J end by 6 bases, with 12 bases between. Looked up from germline, CDR1 is SGHRS and CDR2 is YFSETQ. The CDR3 covers 14 residues. CDR3 nucleotide sequence: TGCGCCAGCAGCTTGGAAGGGGATGGCAATGGCTACACCTTC. Its translation is CASSLEGDGNGYTF.

V gene TRBV30 combines with J gene TRBJ1-2; D perhaps matches TRBD1 (6 bases). Trimming removed 3 bases from V and 4 bases from J, with 18 bases in between. The V gene's germline CDR1 is GTSNPN and CDR2 SVGIG (reference sequence). The CDR3 length is 15 residues. The CDR3 coding sequence is TGTGCCTGGAGCAACCGGGACATCGGATTCTATGGCTACACCTTC. This translates into CAWSNRDIGFYGYTF.

The DNA for the CDR3 is TGTGCCAGCAGTTACATCGGGGAAGGGGACGAGCAGTACTTC. Translation gives CASSYIGEGDEQYF. The chain joins TRBV6-6 to TRBJ2-7; D may match TRBD1 or TRBD2 (5 bases each). V dropped 2 bases and J dropped 5 bases, with 13 bases sitting between them. The CDR3 contains 14 residues. CDR1 and CDR2 from the germline V gene are MNHNY and SVGAGI (reference sequence).

The chain links TRBV7-2 to TRBJ2-7, with D unresolved. Trimming took off 1 base at V and 6 bases at J, with 16 bases between the two ends. Germline CDR1 SGHTA, CDR2 FQGNSA. The CDR3 runs 15 residues. As DNA, the CDR3 is TGTGCCAGCAGCTTAGGGACGAGTAGCAACTCCGAGCAGTACTTC. Translating it yields CASSLGTSSNSEQYF.

The chain carries TRBV29-1 and TRBJ2-1; 15 bases are shared with TRBD2. The CDR3 has 19 residues. Germline trimming cut 0 bases from V and 3 bases from J; bases unmatched to any gene: 9. Germline V gene data show CDR1 as SQVTM and CDR2 as ANQGSEA. The CDR3 reads CSVEDYRTSGGAGYNEQFF. The DNA of the CDR3 is TGCAGCGTTGAAGATTATAGGACTAGCGGGGGGGCTGGCTACAATGAGCAGTTCTTC.

The chain employs TRBV27 and TRBJ2-7, with 8 bases matching TRBD1. The length of the CDR3 is 14 residues. The J segment lost 3 bases and the V segment lost 6 bases, leaving 7 bases of the junction unmatched. Germline lookup yields CDR1 MNHEY and CDR2 SMNVEV (reference sequence). The CDR3, as DNA: TGTGCCAGCAGCCCCGGGACAGGTGTCTACGAGCAGTACTTC. This gives the protein CASSPGTGVYEQYF.

This chain connects TRBV7-2 to TRBJ2-3; D might be TRBD2 (5 bases). CDR1 is SGHTA and CDR2 is FQGNSA in the germline V gene. CDR3 length: 15 amino acids. The germline V and J ends were trimmed by 8 bases and 2 bases, with 17 bases remaining between them. As DNA, the CDR3 is TGTGCCAGCGAAGCGTGGAGCGGCTCCACAGATACGCAGTATTTT. Its translation is CASEAWSGSTDTQYF.

The V and J genes are TRBV19 and TRBJ1-1; the match to TRBD1 covers 11 bases. Per the germline V gene, CDR1 is LNHDA and CDR2 is SQIVND (reference sequence). Losses at the gene ends were 6 bases for V and 1 base for J; bases not matched to a gene: 4. The CDR3 runs 15 residues. The CDR3 spells CASRRTGGSNTEAFF. CDR3 DNA sequence: TGTGCCAGTAGGAGGACAGGGGGCTCGAACACTGAAGCTTTCTTT.

This sequence joins TRBV18 and TRBJ1-3; no clear D gene. Germline V gives CDR1 KGHSH, CDR2 LQKENI. The CDR3 has 14 amino acids. V shed 0 bases and J shed 0 bases, with 3 bases lying between them. In nucleotides, the CDR3 is TGTGCCAGCTCACCACCCCACTCTGGAAACACCATATATTTT. Protein product: CASSPPHSGNTIYF.

The V and J genes are TRBV7-9 and TRBJ2-3; D might be TRBD2 (5 bases). Trimming left V 6 bases short and J 6 bases short, with 10 bases between. The CDR3 runs to 12 residues. Germline lookup yields CDR1 SEHNR and CDR2 FQNEAQ (reference sequence). The CDR3 nucleotides are TGTGCCAGCAGGTCCGGGATGGATACGCAGTATTTT. Translation: CASRSGMDTQYF.

The CDR3 reads CSVEGVTYEQYF. CDR3 DNA sequence: TGCAGCGTTGAAGGGGTAACCTACGAGCAGTACTTC. The gene calls are TRBV29-1 and TRBJ2-5; no clear D. The J call may be incorrect, as the DNA end agrees better with TRBJ2-7. Germline assignment: CDR1 SQVTM and CDR2 ANQGSEA. This CDR3 spans 12 amino acids.

The chain has TRBV15 and TRBJ2-3, with a tentative D call TRBD2 (5 bases). The CDR3 loop spans 14 amino acids. Germline V CDR1 and CDR2: LNHNV, YYDKDF (reference sequence). V dropped 6 bases and J dropped 0 bases, with 10 bases sitting between them. The CDR3 region is CATRDWSSTDTQYF. Here the CDR3 DNA reads TGTGCCACCAGGGACTGGTCTAGCACAGATACGCAGTATTTT.

The rearrangement links TRBV29-1 to TRBJ2-1; 13 nucleotides align to TRBD2. V lost 7 bases, J lost 10 bases, and 13 bases stayed unmatched. The V gene's germline CDR1 is SQVTM and CDR2 ANQGSEA. There are 15 residues in the CDR3. CDR3: CSADRTSGGPWEQFF. The CDR3 DNA sequence: TGCAGCGCCGACCGGACTAGCGGGGGCCCCTGGGAGCAGTTCTTC.

The chain couples TRBV4-3 to TRBJ2-2; 10 bases match TRBD1. This CDR3 contains 15 residues. V gave up 4 bases and J gave up 4 bases; unmatched junction bases: 3. CDR1 LGHNA and CDR2 YSLEER come from the germline V gene. The CDR3 sequence: CASSPGTGATGELFF. The CDR3 nucleotides read TGCGCCAGCAGCCCGGGGACAGGGGCCACCGGGGAGCTGTTTTTT.

The rearrangement joins TRBV18 to TRBJ2-4, with 7 bases aligning to TRBD1. CDR1 and CDR2 (germline): KGHSH, LQKENI. V trimming: 0 bases; J trimming: 5 bases; junction bases outside the gene matches: 1. There are 14 residues in the CDR3. The CDR3 loop reads CASSPPGTENIQYF. The CDR3, as DNA: TGTGCCAGCTCACCACCAGGGACAGAAAACATTCAGTACTTC.

This chain joins TRBV5-1 and TRBJ1-1; D ambiguous. Germline V gene lookup returns CDR1 SGHRS and CDR2 YFSETQ. The CDR3 totals 13 residues. The V and J ends lost 4 bases and 3 bases respectively, with 10 bases between them. The DNA for the CDR3 is TGCGCCAGCAGCGACGGATTCGACACTGAAGCTTTCTTT. It translates to CASSDGFDTEAFF.